The text below deals with one T cell receptor (beta chain). Original analysis: Quantification of nucleated cells was approximated via reference gene primer amplification. Sequenced by immunoSEQ multiplex PCR; TCRdb stores in-frame clones only, minus some. V and J calls plus clone size are reproduced from that table; the DNA served to infer D and trimming. Of roughly 160,000 clones listed, about 86% are singletons. These data originate in a study of blood T cell repertoires in COVID-19. About the study: Samples came from the United States, Italy and Spain, spanning acute and convalescent COVID-19. The cDNA or gDNA used as material had been derived from T cells, B-cell-depleted T cells, or PBMCs.

The receptor was derived from a man aged 50-59 years with active or convalescent COVID-19. The sample was peripheral blood.

The CDR3 DNA reads as TGCGCCAGCAGCCTGACACAGGGCTCCTACGAGCAGTACTTC. Amino acid sequence: CASSLTQGSYEQYF. V is TRBV5-1 and J is TRBJ2-7; perhaps TRBD1 as D (6 bases). V lost 4 bases and J 0 bases, leaving 11 bases between the germline ends. The germline CDR1 and CDR2 sequences are SGHRS and YFSETQ. CDR3 size: 14 residues. Looking up the rest from reference TRBV5-1 and TRBJ2-7 gives the full variable domain: KAGVTQTPRYLIKTRGQQVTLSCSPISGHRSVSWYQQTPGQGLQFLFEYFSETQRNKGNFPGRFSGRQFSNSRSEMNVSTLELGDSALYLCASSLTQGSYEQYFGPGTRLTVT.